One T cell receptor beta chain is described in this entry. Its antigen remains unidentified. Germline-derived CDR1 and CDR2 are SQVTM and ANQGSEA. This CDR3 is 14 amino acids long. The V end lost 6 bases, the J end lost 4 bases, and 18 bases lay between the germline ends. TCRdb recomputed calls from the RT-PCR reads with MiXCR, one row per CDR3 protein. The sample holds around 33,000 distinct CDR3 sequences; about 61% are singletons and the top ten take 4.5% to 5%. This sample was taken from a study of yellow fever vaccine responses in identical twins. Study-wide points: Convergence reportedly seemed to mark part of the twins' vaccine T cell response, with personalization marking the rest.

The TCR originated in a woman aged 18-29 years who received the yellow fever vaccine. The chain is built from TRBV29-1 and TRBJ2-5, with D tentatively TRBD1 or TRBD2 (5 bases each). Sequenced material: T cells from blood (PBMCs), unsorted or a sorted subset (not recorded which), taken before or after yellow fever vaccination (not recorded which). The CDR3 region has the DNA TGCAGCGTCAGTTTGACCGGGGCAGGAGAGACCCAGTACTTC. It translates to CSVSLTGAGETQYF.